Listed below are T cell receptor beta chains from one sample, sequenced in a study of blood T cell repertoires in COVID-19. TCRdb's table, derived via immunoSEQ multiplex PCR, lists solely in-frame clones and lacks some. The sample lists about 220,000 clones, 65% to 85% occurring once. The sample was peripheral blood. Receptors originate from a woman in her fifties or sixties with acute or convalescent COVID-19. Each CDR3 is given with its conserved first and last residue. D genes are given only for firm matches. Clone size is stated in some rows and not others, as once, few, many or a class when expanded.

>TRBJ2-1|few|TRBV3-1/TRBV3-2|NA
TGTGCCAGCAGCCAAGCGACAAAAGTTAATGAGCAGTTCTTC
CASSQATKVNEQFF
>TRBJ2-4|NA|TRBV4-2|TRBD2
TGTGCCAGCAGCCAAGAGCCCAGCGGGGGGGTCATTCAGTACTTC
CASSQEPSGGVIQYF
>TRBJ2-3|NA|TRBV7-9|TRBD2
TGTGCCAGCAGCCCCGGACTAGCGGGCTCAGATACGCAGTATTTT
CASSPGLAGSDTQYF
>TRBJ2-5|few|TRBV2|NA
TGTGCCAGCAAGAGGGCTTCCACCCAGTACTTC
CASKRASTQYF
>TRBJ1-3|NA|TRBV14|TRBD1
TGTGCCAGCAGCCCCCGCAGGGGGCTCGGAAACACCATATATTTT
CASSPRRGLGNTIYF
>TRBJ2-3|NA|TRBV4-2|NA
TGTGCCAGCAGCCGTTTAACGGGGAACACAGATACGCAGTATTTT
CASSRLTGNTDTQYF
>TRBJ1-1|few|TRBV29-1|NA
TGCAGCGTTTGGGGCAGAAACACTGAAGCTTTCTTT
CSVWGRNTEAFF
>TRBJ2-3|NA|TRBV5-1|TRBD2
TGCGCCAGCAGCTTGTACGGGGGGGCCCTTTCAGACACAGATACGCAGTATTTT
CASSLYGGALSDTDTQYF
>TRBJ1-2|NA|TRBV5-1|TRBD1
TGCGCCAGCAGCTGGGGACAGGGGAACCTCTATGGCTACACCTTC
CASSWGQGNLYGYTF
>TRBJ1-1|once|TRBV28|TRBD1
TGTGCCAGCAGTACTACCCCAGGGGGTGAAGCTTTCTTT
CASSTTPGGEAFF
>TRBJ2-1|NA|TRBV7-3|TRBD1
TGTGCCAGCAGCTGGGACAGGGAAGGGAATGAGCAGTTCTTC
CASSWDREGNEQFF
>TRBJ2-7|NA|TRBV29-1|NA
TGCAGCGTTAGAAACTCCGGGAGCTACGAGCAGTACTTC
CSVRNSGSYEQYF
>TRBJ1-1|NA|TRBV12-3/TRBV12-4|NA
TGTGCCAGCAGTCAGGGGGAAGCTTTCTTT
CASSQGEAFF
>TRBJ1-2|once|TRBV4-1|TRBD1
TGCGCCAGCAGCCAAACGATACGTCCGGGACAGGCGTACTATGGCTACACCTTC
CASSQTIRPGQAYYGYTF
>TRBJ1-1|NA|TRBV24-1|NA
TGTGCCACCAGTGATTCTAACACTGAAGCTTTCTTT
CATSDSNTEAFF
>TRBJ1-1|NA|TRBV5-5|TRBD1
TGTGCCAGCAGTTTGGGACAGACTAGAACTGAAGCTTTCTTT
CASSLGQTRTEAFF
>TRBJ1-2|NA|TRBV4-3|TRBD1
TGCGCCAGCAGCCAAGTTACAGGGGCGAGCTCGGGAGGCTACACCTTC
CASSQVTGASSGGYTF
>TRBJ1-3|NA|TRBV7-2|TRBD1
TGTGCCAGCAGCTTGGGACAGGGAATTTCCGGAAACACCATATATTTT
CASSLGQGISGNTIYF
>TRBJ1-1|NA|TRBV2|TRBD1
TGTGCCATACAGGGGATCACTGAAGCTTTCTTT
CAIQGITEAFF
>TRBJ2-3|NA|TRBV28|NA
TGTGCCAGCAGAGAAGCGACAGGCCGGGATACGCAGTATTTT
CASREATGRDTQYF
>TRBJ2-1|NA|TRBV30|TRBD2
TGTGCCTGGAGTTCGACTAGCGGGGGGAATGAGCAGTTCTTC
CAWSSTSGGNEQFF
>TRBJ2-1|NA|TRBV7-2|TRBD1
TGTGCCAGCAGCACATTAAAGACAGGGGTTAATGAGCAGTTCTTC
CASSTLKTGVNEQFF
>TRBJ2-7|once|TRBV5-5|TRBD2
TGTGCCAGCAGCCCGCTCGGGGGGTCCTACGAGCAGTACTTC
CASSPLGGSYEQYF
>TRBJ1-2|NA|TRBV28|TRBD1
TGTGCCACAAAACCGACGACAGGGGGCAACTATGGCTACACCTTC
CATKPTTGGNYGYTF
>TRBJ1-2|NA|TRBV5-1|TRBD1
TGCGCCAGCAGCTTGGGACAGGGGCGGGATGGCTACACCTTC
CASSLGQGRDGYTF
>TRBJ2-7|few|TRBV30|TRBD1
TGTGCCTGGAGATTAATGGCGGGACAGGGCGAGCAGTACTTC
CAWRLMAGQGEQYF
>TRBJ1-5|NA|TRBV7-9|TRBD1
TGTGCCAGCAGCTTGGGGCAGGGGGCAGGGAATCAGCCCCAGCATTTT
CASSLGQGAGNQPQHF
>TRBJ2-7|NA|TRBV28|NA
TGTGCCAGCAGTTCGACAGGAGCCCTCTCCTACGAGCAGTACTTC
CASSSTGALSYEQYF
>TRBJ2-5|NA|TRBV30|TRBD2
TGTGCCTGGAGTGGAGGCGGGGGGGCCCGAGAGACCCAGTACTTC
CAWSGGGGARETQYF
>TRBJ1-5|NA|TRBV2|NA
TGTGCCAGCAGTGATAGTAGTGGCAATCAGCCCCAGCATTTT
CASSDSSGNQPQHF
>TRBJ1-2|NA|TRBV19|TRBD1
TGTGCCAGTAGTATTACAGGGGCGTATGGCTACACCTTC
CASSITGAYGYTF
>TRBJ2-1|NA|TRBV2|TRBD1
TGTGCCAGCAACAGGGGCGTAAACAATGAGCAGTTCTTC
CASNRGVNNEQFF
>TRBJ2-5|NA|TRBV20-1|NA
TGCAGTGCTAACTTACAAGAGACCCAGTACTTC
CSANLQETQYF
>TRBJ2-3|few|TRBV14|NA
TGTGCCAGCAGCGTGGGGCGCACAGATACGCAGTATTTT
CASSVGRTDTQYF
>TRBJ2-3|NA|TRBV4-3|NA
TGCGCCAGCAGCCAAGAACGGGGAATCCACACAGATACGCAGTATTTT
CASSQERGIHTDTQYF
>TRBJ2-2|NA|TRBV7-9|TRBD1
TGTGCCAGCAGCTTGGACAGGGTTTTCTCCGGGGAGCTGTTTTTT
CASSLDRVFSGELFF
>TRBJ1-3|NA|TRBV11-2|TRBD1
TGTGCCAGCAGCCAGCCCGCAGGGGGAAGAAACACCATATATTTT
CASSQPAGGRNTIYF
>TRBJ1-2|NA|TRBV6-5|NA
TGTGCCAGCATTACTGGACAAGCAAACTATGGCTACACCTTC
CASITGQANYGYTF
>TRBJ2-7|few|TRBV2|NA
TGTGCCAGCAGCCGGGACCAGGGAGGTGCGCAGTACTTC
CASSRDQGGAQYF
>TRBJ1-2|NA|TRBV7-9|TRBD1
TGTGCCAGCAGCTTAGGGGACAGACCTAACTATGGCTACACCTTC
CASSLGDRPNYGYTF
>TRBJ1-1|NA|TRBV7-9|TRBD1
TGTGCCAGCAGCACGCTATCGACAGGGGTGGTTACTGAAGCTTTCTTT
CASSTLSTGVVTEAFF
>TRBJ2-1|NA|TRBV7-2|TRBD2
TGTGCCAGCAGCTTAGGTAGCGGGGAATACAATGAGCAGTTCTTC
CASSLGSGEYNEQFF
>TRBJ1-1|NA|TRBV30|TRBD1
TGTGCCTGGAGTGCAGGGGACAGGTTGAACACTGAAGCTTTCTTT
CAWSAGDRLNTEAFF
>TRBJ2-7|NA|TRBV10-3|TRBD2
TGTGCCATCAGTGAGCTTAGCGGGGGTTACGAGCAGTACTTC
CAISELSGGYEQYF
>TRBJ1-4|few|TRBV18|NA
TGTGCCAGCTCAGGAGTGTTTTCAACTAATGAAAAACTGTTTTTT
CASSGVFSTNEKLFF
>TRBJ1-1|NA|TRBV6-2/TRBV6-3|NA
TGTGCCAGCAGTTACTCGATCGGGGTGGGTACTGAAGCTTTCTTT
CASSYSIGVGTEAFF
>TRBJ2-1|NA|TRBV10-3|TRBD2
TGTGCCATCAGTGACGCGGGGGGCGTTACCTATGAGCAGTTCTTC
CAISDAGGVTYEQFF
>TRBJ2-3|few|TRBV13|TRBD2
TGTGCCAGCAGCTCATGGCGGGGGGGCCAAGATACGCAGTATTTT
CASSSWRGGQDTQYF
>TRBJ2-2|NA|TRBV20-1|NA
TGCAGTGCTAGTACAGGCAACACCGGGGAGCTGTTTTTT
CSASTGNTGELFF
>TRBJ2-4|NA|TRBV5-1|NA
TGCGCCAGCAGCTTGGCCAGGGGTAGCTACATTCAGTACTTC
CASSLARGSYIQYF
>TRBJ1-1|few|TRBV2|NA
TGTGCCACCAATCAGGGTCGGGGGATGAACACTGAAGCTTTCTTT
CATNQGRGMNTEAFF
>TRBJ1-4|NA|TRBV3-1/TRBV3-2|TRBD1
TGTGCCAGCAGCCGGGGGACAGGAAATGAAAAACTGTTTTTT
CASSRGTGNEKLFF
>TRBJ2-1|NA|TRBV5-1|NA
TGCGCCAGCAGCTTTGGGGGCTGGAATGAGCAGTTCTTC
CASSFGGWNEQFF
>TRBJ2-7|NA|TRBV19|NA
TGTGCCAGTAGTATGGAGAGCTCCTACGAGCAGTACTTC
CASSMESSYEQYF
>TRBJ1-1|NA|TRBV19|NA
TGTGCCAGTAGATCGCAGGTTTCATCCACTGAAGCTTTCTTT
CASRSQVSSTEAFF